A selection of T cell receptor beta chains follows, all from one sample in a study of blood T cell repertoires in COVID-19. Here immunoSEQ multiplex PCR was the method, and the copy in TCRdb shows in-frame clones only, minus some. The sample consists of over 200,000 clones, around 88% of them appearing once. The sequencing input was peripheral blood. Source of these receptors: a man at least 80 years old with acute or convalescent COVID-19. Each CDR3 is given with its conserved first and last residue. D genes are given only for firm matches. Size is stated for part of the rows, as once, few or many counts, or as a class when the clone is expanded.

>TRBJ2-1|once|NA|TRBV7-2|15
CASSLSQGSYNEQFF
TGTGCCAGCAGCTTATCGCAGGGCTCCTACAATGAGCAGTTCTTC
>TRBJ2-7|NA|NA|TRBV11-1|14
CASVRGGSAYEQYF
TGTGCCAGCGTAAGAGGGGGATCAGCCTACGAGCAGTACTTC
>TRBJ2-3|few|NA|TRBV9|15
CASSVAGIPPDTQYF
TGTGCCAGCAGCGTAGCGGGGATTCCACCAGATACGCAGTATTTT
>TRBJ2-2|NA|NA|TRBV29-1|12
CSVGGVNGELFF
TGCAGCGTGGGGGGAGTTAACGGGGAGCTGTTTTTT
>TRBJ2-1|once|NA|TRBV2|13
CASRPGGSGEQFF
TGTGCCAGCAGACCGGGTGGGAGCGGCGAGCAGTTCTTC
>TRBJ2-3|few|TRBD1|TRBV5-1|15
CASSWKTGATDTQYF
TGCGCCAGCAGCTGGAAGACAGGGGCAACAGATACGCAGTATTTT
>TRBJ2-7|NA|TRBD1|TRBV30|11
CAWQGDYEQYF
TGTGCCTGGCAGGGGGACTACGAGCAGTACTTC
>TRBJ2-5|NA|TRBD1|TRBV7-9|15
CASSGRDREKETQYF
TGTGCCAGCAGCGGTCGTGACAGGGAGAAGGAGACCCAGTACTTC
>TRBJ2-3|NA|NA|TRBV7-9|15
CASSLAGGPTDTQYF
TGTGCCAGCAGCTTAGCGGGGGGGCCGACAGATACGCAGTATTTT
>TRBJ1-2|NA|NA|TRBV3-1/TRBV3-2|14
CASSPDRRSYGYTF
TGTGCCAGCAGCCCCGACAGGCGATCCTATGGCTACACCTTC
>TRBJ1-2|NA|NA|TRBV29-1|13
CSVEGAEVYGYTF
TGCAGCGTTGAGGGGGCGGAGGTCTATGGCTACACCTTC
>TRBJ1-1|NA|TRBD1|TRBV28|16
CASSLGTGSFNTEAFF
TGTGCCAGCAGTTTGGGGACAGGGTCCTTTAACACTGAAGCTTTCTTT
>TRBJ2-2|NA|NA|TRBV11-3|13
CASSFGWSGELFF
TGTGCCAGCAGCTTCGGTTGGTCCGGGGAGCTGTTTTTT
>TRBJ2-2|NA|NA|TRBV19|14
CASSPIANTGELFF
TGTGCCAGTAGTCCTATAGCGAACACCGGGGAGCTGTTTTTT
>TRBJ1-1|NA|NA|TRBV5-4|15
CASSLVPGMNTEAFF
TGTGCCAGCAGCTTGGTCCCAGGGATGAACACTGAAGCTTTCTTT
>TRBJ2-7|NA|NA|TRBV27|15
CASSTQHRGGYEQYF
TGTGCCAGCAGCACCCAACACCGAGGGGGTTACGAGCAGTACTTC
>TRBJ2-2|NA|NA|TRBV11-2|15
CASSFWTVITGELFF
TGTGCCAGCAGCTTCTGGACAGTAATCACCGGGGAGCTGTTTTTT
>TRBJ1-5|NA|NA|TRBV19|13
CASGYTGNQPQHF
TGTGCCAGTGGATATACAGGGAATCAGCCCCAGCATTTT
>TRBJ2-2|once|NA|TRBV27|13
CASSLGAIGELFF
TGTGCCAGCAGTCTAGGAGCAATCGGGGAGCTGTTTTTT
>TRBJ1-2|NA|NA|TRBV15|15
CATSRGGSGDYGYTF
TGTGCCACCAGCAGAGGCGGTTCCGGGGACTATGGCTACACCTTC
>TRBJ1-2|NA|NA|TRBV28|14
CASSFPRQSYGYTF
TGTGCCAGCAGTTTCCCCAGACAGAGCTATGGCTACACCTTC
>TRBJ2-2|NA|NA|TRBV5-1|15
CASRPVTGSTGELFF
TGCGCCAGCAGACCGGTTACAGGGTCCACCGGGGAGCTGTTTTTT
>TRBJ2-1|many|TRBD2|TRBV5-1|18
CASSRGEPGLAGANEQFF
TGCGCCAGCAGCAGAGGTGAACCGGGACTAGCGGGAGCCAATGAGCAGTTCTTC
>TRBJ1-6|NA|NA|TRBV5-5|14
CASSFGQGHSPLHF
NA
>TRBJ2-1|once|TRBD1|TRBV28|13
CASSWTGSNEQFF
TGTGCCAGCAGTTGGACAGGGAGCAATGAGCAGTTCTTC
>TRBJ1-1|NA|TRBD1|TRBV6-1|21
CASSEGDRGRFFGAMNTEAFF
TGTGCCAGCAGTGAAGGGGACAGGGGGCGATTCTTCGGAGCGATGAACACTGAAGCTTTCTTT
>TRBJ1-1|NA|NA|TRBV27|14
CASSLSVLNTEAFF
TGTGCCAGCAGTTTATCCGTTTTGAACACTGAAGCTTTCTTT